This TCR beta chain emerged from a study of T cell clonality in common variable immunodeficiency (dated by TCRdb to the mid-2010s). The study at large found these results: According to the authors, figuring out what caused the increased clonality in CVID would require sequencing the repertoires of T cell subpopulations. CVID TCRbeta sequences were reported to have fewer deletions and N-nucleotide insertions and to lack highly modified clones with 13 or more V deletions. Although equal DNA input was used, an average of roughly 89,000 unique sequences per sample was obtained for controls, compared with approximately 30,000 for CVID samples. Fewer TCRbeta clones were shared among CVID subjects than among healthy controls (p < 0.0001). Correlations of repertoire features with clinical complications were constrained by heterogeneity among patients within the CVID cohort. TCRbeta clonality was higher in CVID subjects than in healthy controls (t-test p = 0.018), and the increase was most characteristic of about a third of subjects.

CVID was diagnosed by standard criteria: serum IgG, IgA and/or IgM reduced below normal range, plus specific antibody deficiency. There were 45 or so subjects in the CVID group (approximately 30 male and roughly 15 female), ranging in age from about 8 to 64 years, with a mean age of 40. Both CVID patients and healthy controls were predominantly of Caucasian heritage. At the time of study participation, every CVID subject had been on replacement immunoglobulin therapy for at least one year. No CVID subject was ill or taking immunomodulatory or immunosuppressive medication when blood was collected. Heparinized peripheral whole blood samples of 5 to 8 ml were collected from each donor. TCRbeta CDR3 repertoires were sequenced from genomic DNA of adults with common variable immune deficiency (CVID) and healthy adult controls. Diluted blood was density-centrifuged over Hypaque 1077 or Ficoll-Paque to isolate peripheral blood mononuclear cells. Unsorted mononuclear cells served as the source of genomic DNA, which was extracted either by Qiagen column purification or by a centrifugation-based method.

For sequencing, equivalent amounts of genomic DNA were input from CVID and control samples. For every sample, a 60 bp segment covering the rearranged TCRbeta CDR3 region was amplified and then sequenced. TCRbeta amplification used the immunoSEQ assay, a bias-corrected multiplex PCR with high-throughput sequencing. From the authors' description of their analysis: Each unique nucleotide sequence was treated as a clone and annotated with V, D and J genes, copy number and frequency. Sequences were labeled productive if in frame, and non-productive if out of frame or containing stop codons. As previously described, clonality was computed from Shannon's entropy. The predicted amino acid sequences of productive clones were used to derive mean CDR3 Kyte-Doolittle hydropathy. Scaled V gene usage was hierarchically clustered using Manhattan distance and complete linkage with the R hclust function. To assess clone sharing by CDR3 amino acid sequence, 12 repertoires per group were resampled over 100 rounds. The repertoires were searched for approximately 72 published EBV-specific TCRbeta sequences and almost 250 published CMV-specific TCRbeta sequences. Two CVID samples that yielded fewer than 10,000 sequences were excluded from the analysis, so roughly 42 CVID repertoires were retained. TCRdb took over this immuneACCESS table, retaining in-frame rearrangements with V and J assigned. Such tables are incomplete; in checked studies, under half of the missing clones stem from an unresolved V gene, and the remainder is unexplained. The V and J calls and the clone size are those of that table, but D and trimming were determined from the DNA. The table notes 25,000 to 30,000 clones here, none of them singletons. The ten largest clonotypes hold just over 3% of the sample.

CDR1 and CDR2, per the germline V gene, are SGHRS and YFSETQ. Its CDR3 holds 14 amino acids, cysteine through phenylalanine. The CDR3 was read in part: 33 bases, with the frame set at base 1. The V and J ends are trimmed by 4 bases and 4 bases, leaving 12 bases between them. Comment on this clone: Its antigen target is currently unknown. The read ends 3 residues shy of where the CDR3 ends; the end is completed using the germline J gene.

This chain is built from TRBV5-1 and TRBJ1-5, with a tentative D gene TRBD1 over 5 matching bases. The sequencing sample was made of peripheral blood mononuclear cells. This clonotype originated in a human donor with common variable immunodeficiency. The CDR3 in this case is CASSPLGVNQPQHF. The sequenced CDR3 bases are TGCGCCAGCAGCCCCCTAGGGGTGAATCAGCCC.